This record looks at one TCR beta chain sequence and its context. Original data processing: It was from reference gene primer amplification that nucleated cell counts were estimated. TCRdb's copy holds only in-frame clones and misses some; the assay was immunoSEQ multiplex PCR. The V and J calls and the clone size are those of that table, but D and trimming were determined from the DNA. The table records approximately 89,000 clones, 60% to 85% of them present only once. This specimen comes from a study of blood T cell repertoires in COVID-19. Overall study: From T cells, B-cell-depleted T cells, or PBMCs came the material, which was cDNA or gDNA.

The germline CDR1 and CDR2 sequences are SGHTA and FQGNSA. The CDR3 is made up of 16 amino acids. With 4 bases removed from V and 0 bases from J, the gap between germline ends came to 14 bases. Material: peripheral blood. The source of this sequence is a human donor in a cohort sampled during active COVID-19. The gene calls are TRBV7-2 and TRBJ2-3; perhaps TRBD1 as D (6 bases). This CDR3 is CASSSSGTSSTDTQYF. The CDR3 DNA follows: TGTGCCAGCAGCTCTTCCGGGACATCTAGCACAGATACGCAGTATTTT. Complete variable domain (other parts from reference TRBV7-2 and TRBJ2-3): GAGVSQSPSNKVTEKGKDVELRCDPISGHTALYWYRQSLGQGLEFLIYFQGNSAPDKSGLPSDRFSAERTGGSVSTLTIQRTQQEDSAVYLCASSSSGTSSTDTQYFGPGTRLTVL.